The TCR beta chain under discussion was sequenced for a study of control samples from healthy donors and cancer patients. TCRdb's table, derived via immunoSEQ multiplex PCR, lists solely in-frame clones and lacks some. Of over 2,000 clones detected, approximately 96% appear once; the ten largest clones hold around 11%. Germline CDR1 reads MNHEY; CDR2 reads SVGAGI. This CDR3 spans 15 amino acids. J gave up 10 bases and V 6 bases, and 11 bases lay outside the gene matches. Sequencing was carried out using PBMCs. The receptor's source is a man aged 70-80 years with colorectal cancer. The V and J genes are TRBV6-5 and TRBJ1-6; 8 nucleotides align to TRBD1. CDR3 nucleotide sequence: TGTGCCAGCAGCTCCGGACAGGGCCAAGGATCACCCCTCCACTTT. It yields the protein CASSSGQGQGSPLHF.